These T cell receptor beta chains were read from a single sample in a study of T cell changes during pregnancy in multiple sclerosis. Method: immunoSEQ multiplex PCR; TCRdb's copy keeps in-frame clones and lacks some. Here the sample spans under 70,000 clones, 94% being singletons. Sequences were derived from CD8+ T cells from peripheral blood mononuclear cells, sampled after pregnancy. The receptors derive from a female donor with multiple sclerosis, enrolled in a pregnancy study. Each CDR3 is given with its conserved first and last residue. D genes are given only for firm matches. Expanded clones are given a class, and other clones once, few, many or no size at all.

>TRBJ2-1|TRBV27|once|-
TGTGCCAGCAGCCGACCCGGGAATGAGCAGTTCTTC
CASSRPGNEQFF
>TRBJ2-1|TRBV10-1|-|TRBD2
TGCGCCAGCAGTGAGTCGACTAGCGGGAGACTCTATGAGCAGTTCTTC
CASSESTSGRLYEQFF
>TRBJ2-5|TRBV7-8|once|TRBD2
TGTGCCAGCAGCTTAAGGACTAGCGCAACGCAAGAGACCCAGTACTTC
CASSLRTSATQETQYF
>TRBJ2-7|TRBV4-1|-|-
TGCGCCAGCAGCTCCGACGGGGGCTACGAGCAGTACTTC
CASSSDGGYEQYF
>TRBJ2-1|TRBV7-9|-|-
TGTGCCAGCAGCATGGGGGGACCGAGGCTCTTC
CASSMGGPRLF
>TRBJ1-3|TRBV10-3|-|TRBD1
TGTGCCATCAGTGAGACAGGGGGCGCAGGAAACACCATATATTTT
CAISETGGAGNTIYF
>TRBJ2-1|TRBV30|-|-
TGTGCCTGGAGTGTAGAAACTCCTGGTGAGCAGTTCTTC
CAWSVETPGEQFF
>TRBJ2-7|TRBV19|-|-
TGTGCCAGTAGTTCTGGTATCGGCTACGAGCAGTACTTC
CASSSGIGYEQYF
>TRBJ2-1|TRBV27|-|-
TGTGCCAGCAGTTTTGGGGCCGGCAATGAGCAGTTCTTC
CASSFGAGNEQFF
>TRBJ1-1|TRBV27|-|-
TGTGCCAGCAGCGGTCGGGGGGGCAGGAACACTGAAGCTTTCTTT
CASSGRGGRNTEAFF
>TRBJ2-7|TRBV2|-|TRBD2
TGTGCCAGGGGGGGGTGGAGCAGGACTAGATCCTACGAGCAGTACTTC
CARGGWSRTRSYEQYF
>TRBJ2-1|TRBV2|-|TRBD2
TGTGCCAGCAGTGCCCCGGGACTAGCCAATAATGAGCAGTTCTTC
CASSAPGLANNEQFF
>TRBJ2-1|TRBV5-1|once|-
TGCGCCAGCAGTTCCACGTTAGCGGCCCTCTTCTACAATGAGCAGTTCTTC
CASSSTLAALFYNEQFF
>TRBJ1-4|TRBV7-9|-|TRBD1
TGTGCCAGCAGCTTAGCCGGACAGGGGGAAAAACTGTTTTTT
CASSLAGQGEKLFF
>TRBJ2-2|TRBV4-2|-|-
TGTGCCAGCAGCCAAGATGCTAGCTCCGCGAACACCGGGGAGCTGTTTTTT
CASSQDASSANTGELFF
>TRBJ1-5|TRBV4-1|-|-
TGCGCCAGGCCTCTTGTCCGGGGAGGCAATCAGCCCCAGCATTTT
CARPLVRGGNQPQHF
>TRBJ1-1|TRBV7-9|-|-
TGTGCCAGCAGCGCCGTCCACCACATGAACACTGAAGCTTTCTTT
CASSAVHHMNTEAFF
>TRBJ2-1|TRBV2|-|TRBD2
TGTGCCAGCAGTGATAGCGGGAGGGGTCATGAGCAGTTCTTC
CASSDSGRGHEQFF
>TRBJ2-7|TRBV5-1|-|-
TGCGCCAGCAGCTTGGTTAGCGGCTCCTACGAGCAGTACTTC
CASSLVSGSYEQYF
>TRBJ2-7|TRBV12-1|-|-
TGTGCCAGCAGCTTTGCGGTTCGAGAAAACCCCTACGAGCAGTACTTC
CASSFAVRENPYEQYF
>TRBJ2-3|TRBV7-9|-|-
TGTGCCAGCAGCTATATTGTGGGCTACACAGATACGCAGTATTTT
CASSYIVGYTDTQYF
>TRBJ2-7|TRBV4-1|-|-
TGCGCCAGCAGCCAGGGGACTTTCTACGAGCAGTACTTC
CASSQGTFYEQYF
>TRBJ2-7|TRBV28|-|TRBD1
TGTGCCAGCAAGAACGACAGGGCCCACGAGCAGTACTTC
CASKNDRAHEQYF
>TRBJ2-5|TRBV13|-|TRBD1
TGTGCCAGCAGCCCCCAAGGTCAGGGGGACCAAGAGACCCAGTACTTC
CASSPQGQGDQETQYF
>TRBJ2-7|TRBV7-7|-|-
TGTGCCAGCAGCCCCTTTTTGTCGGGCGAGCAGTACTTC
CASSPFLSGEQYF
>TRBJ2-7|TRBV9|-|-
TGTGCCAGCAGCGTGGGCGGGACCGCCTACGAGCAGTACTTC
CASSVGGTAYEQYF
>TRBJ1-4|TRBV7-8|-|TRBD1
TGTGCCAGCAGCTTACAGGGGGCGCCCCCAGAAAAACTGTTTTTT
CASSLQGAPPEKLFF
>TRBJ1-2|TRBV6-6|few|-
TGTGCCAGCAGTTACTCGACTGTGGCAGCCGTCTATGGCTACACCTTC
CASSYSTVAAVYGYTF
>TRBJ2-3|TRBV9|-|-
TGTGCCAGCAGCGTACCCTCAGCAGATACGCAGTATTTT
CASSVPSADTQYF
>TRBJ2-1|TRBV19|once|-
TGTGCCAGTAGTCTTCCCTTAAGGAACAGGGTCGGCTTAATGAATGAGCAGTTCTTC
CASSLPLRNRVGLMNEQFF
>TRBJ2-7|TRBV5-4|-|TRBD2
TGTGCCAGCAGCTTTTCAGCGGGAGCCTACGAGCAGTACTTC
CASSFSAGAYEQYF
>TRBJ1-4|TRBV2|once|-
TGTGCCAGAGGGGCCGACAGAACAACTAATGAAAAACTGTTTTTT
CARGADRTTNEKLFF
>TRBJ2-7|TRBV5-5|-|-
TGTGCCAGCAGCTTCGTTCAGGGATCCTACGAGCAGTACTTC
CASSFVQGSYEQYF
>TRBJ1-1|TRBV7-9|-|-
TGTGCCAGCAGCCCCGAGGGAGGGGTGAACACTGAAGCTTTCTTT
CASSPEGGVNTEAFF
>TRBJ2-5|TRBV7-9|-|TRBD2
TGTGCCAGCAGTTCACTAGCGGGGGAAGAGACCCAGTACTTC
CASSSLAGEETQYF
>TRBJ1-1|TRBV5-8|-|TRBD1
TGTGCCAGCAGCTCCGGACAGGGGGTCCTCTACACTGAAGCTTTCTTT
CASSSGQGVLYTEAFF
>TRBJ2-3|TRBV9|-|TRBD2
TGTGCCAGCAGCGGACTAGCGGATCCAGATACGCAGTATTTT
CASSGLADPDTQYF
>TRBJ1-6|TRBV4-1|-|TRBD1
TGCGCCAGCAGAGAGGGGGCTCATAATAATTCACCCCTCCACTTT
CASREGAHNNSPLHF
>TRBJ1-1|TRBV5-4|once|-
TGTGCCAGCCAGAATCCGATGAACACTGAAGCTTTCTTT
CASQNPMNTEAFF
>TRBJ2-3|TRBV2|-|-
TGTGCCAGCACGCTAGCGGATACGCAGTATTTT
CASTLADTQYF
>TRBJ2-7|TRBV5-1|-|-
TGCGCCAGCAGCCAGGACCTACTAAGCGGAAGTACCTACGAGCAGTACTTC
CASSQDLLSGSTYEQYF
>TRBJ2-1|TRBV19|-|TRBD2
TGTGCCAGTACCCCAGCGGGAGCCTACAATGAGCAGTTCTTC
CASTPAGAYNEQFF
>TRBJ2-7|TRBV4-1|-|TRBD2
TGCGCCAGCAGCCAAGATGCGGGAGTCTCCTACGAGCAGTACTTC
CASSQDAGVSYEQYF
>TRBJ1-1|TRBV5-4|-|TRBD1
TGTGCCAGCAGCCAGGGGGCGCTGGGCACTGAAGCTTTCTTT
CASSQGALGTEAFF
>TRBJ2-5|TRBV25-1|-|-
TGTGCCAGCAAGGGGGGGCAAGAGACCCAGTACTTC
CASKGGQETQYF
>TRBJ1-5|TRBV19|few|-
TGTGCCAGTAGTCCCGAGGACACCTCTACATATCAGCCCCAGCATTTT
CASSPEDTSTYQPQHF
>TRBJ1-1|TRBV9|-|-
TGTGCCAGCAGCGTAGTTCCAGGGACTGAAGCTTTCTTT
CASSVVPGTEAFF
>TRBJ1-2|TRBV4-1|-|TRBD1
TGCGCCAGCAGACAGACAGGGGGATATGGCTACACCTTC
CASRQTGGYGYTF
>TRBJ2-1|TRBV7-7|-|-
TGTGCCAGCAGCGCCGGATCTAGGGGCAATGAGCAGTTCTTC
CASSAGSRGNEQFF
>TRBJ2-5|TRBV29-1|-|TRBD1
TGCAGCGTCCATACAGGGGGGCTGTACTTC
CSVHTGGLYF
>TRBJ2-2|TRBV7-6|-|TRBD2
TGTGCCAGCAGCTTAACGCTAGCGGGAGGAACCGGGGAGCTGTTTTTT
CASSLTLAGGTGELFF
>TRBJ2-7|TRBV6-1|-|TRBD1
TGTGCCAGCAGCGAAGACAGGGGGGTCTGGGAGCAGTACTTC
CASSEDRGVWEQYF
>TRBJ2-2|TRBV27|-|TRBD1
TGTGCCAGCAGTTCCCGACAGGGGGGTGCCGGGGAGCTGTTTTTT
CASSSRQGGAGELFF
>TRBJ2-1|TRBV30|-|-
TGTGCCACCTCGAGTTGGTCCTACAATGAGCAGTTCTTC
CATSSWSYNEQFF
>TRBJ2-1|TRBV6-1|-|-
TGTGCCAGCAGTGAAGGGACTATTTACAATGAGCAGTTCTTC
CASSEGTIYNEQFF